The sequence of this TCR beta chain was determined in a study of T cell responses to AZD1222 COVID-19 vaccine (dated by TCRdb to the early 2020s). Background for the entire study: A total of just over 230 trial participants underwent TCR sequencing, of whom approximately 200 had received two doses of AZD1222 and roughly 26 had received two doses of the MenACWY control vaccine. Enrollment into the trials was organized by age into subgroups of 18-55, 56-69 and 70-plus years, and those subgroups contained about 150, 27 and 61 TCR-sequenced participants, respectively.

The paper's findings and limits, for the study overall: Participants were mostly white British and included more females than males, and it was suggested by the authors that clonal diversity may have been underestimated. Because no day 14 peak-response samples were available, repertoires were characterized only after the peak T cell response. CD4 TCRs associated with the vaccine covered the entire spike protein, and the dominant responses were in regions 160-218 and 743-854. Only six or seven AZD1222 recipients were SARS-CoV-2 seropositive at baseline, limiting conclusions about previously exposed vaccinees. After two AZD1222 doses, spike-specific TCR breadth and depth were significantly higher than at day 0 and than in MenACWY recipients. In the small 56-69-year group, the increase in depth fell short of significance, most likely because of low power. Epitopes outside the regions mutated in the B.1.351 and B.1.1.7 variants were reportedly recognized by nearly half of the unique spike-specific TCRs.

About this clone itself: No antigen is known for it. No quality values exist for individual bases; no much larger clone is one base distant.

The CDR3 regions of human TCRbeta chains were subjected to immunosequencing. The study's processing was this. Repertoire TCRs were matched against a reference library of SARS-CoV-2-specific TCRs generated with the MIRA antigen-specificity platform. Breadth was defined as the fraction of unique TCRs that were SARS-CoV-2-associated. Depth was defined as the fraction of total T cells that were SARS-CoV-2-associated. Using the MIRA data, each spike-specific TCR was assigned both to the spike region to which the TCR was reactive and to a CD4 or CD8 class. Log10-transformed breadth and depth values were compared by one-way ANOVA with Sidak's multiple comparisons tests. TCRdb limited this immuneACCESS table to in-frame rearrangements with V and J called. A share of clones is missing; checked studies link under half to unresolved V genes, and the rest is unexplained. The D gene and trimming were derived from the DNA, and the V and J assignments and clone size from that table. The sample profile shows 150,000 to 250,000 clones; approximately 93% of them were found once. The top ten clones comprise 3% to 4% of the sample.

There are 16 amino acids in the CDR3, from cysteine to phenylalanine inclusive. Solely the CDR3 DNA is kept, with 48 bases framed from the first base. The germline V end is reduced by 1 base and the J end by 5 bases; junction bases left unmatched: 10. Sequences LGHDT (CDR1) and YNNKEL (CDR2) are obtained from the germline V gene (reference sequence). Reading the label with the study, this specimen's time point is: about 28 days (+/-7) after the second vaccine dose. AZD1222 recipients with second doses at about 4 weeks or about 12 weeks were pooled, because spike-specific TCR depth and breadth did not differ between schedules. Vaccinee samples were obtained from the UK trials COV001 and COV002, which included a single-blind randomized controlled phase 2/3 trial of AZD1222 (ChAdOx1 nCoV-19) in healthy adults. Trial participant PBMC samples were collected at day 0 and day 28 after the second dose for TCRbeta chain sequencing.

The sequence derives from an adult who received the AZD1222 COVID-19 vaccine. The rearrangement combines TRBV3-1 (or the pseudogene TRBV3-2) with TRBJ2-5, and TRBD1 matches 7 of the central bases. Specimen: peripheral blood, collected 28 days after the second AZD1222 dose. The CDR3 is CASSQAGTVGSETQYF. The DNA sequence is as follows: TGTGCCAGCAGCCAAGCCGGGACAGTGGGTTCCGAGACCCAGTACTTC.